This T cell receptor (beta chain) was identified in a study of T cell responses to AZD1222 COVID-19 vaccine (dated by TCRdb to about 2021). For context, the study as a whole: AZD1222 recipients whose second dose came at about 4 weeks and those whose second dose came at about 12 weeks were combined into one group, since spike-specific TCR depth and breadth did not differ between the two schedules. TCR sequencing was performed for roughly 240 trial participants, of whom 207 were given two doses of AZD1222 and 26 were given two doses of MenACWY control vaccine. Trial participants were enrolled by age into 18-55, 56-69 and 70-plus year subgroups, with approximately 150, 28 and 58 TCR-sequenced participants respectively. The full study reports these points: Nearly half of unique spike-specific TCRs reportedly recognized epitopes outside regions mutated in the B.1.351 and B.1.1.7 variants. Most participants were white British and females outnumbered males, and the authors suggested that clonal diversity may have been underestimated. Vaccine-associated CD4 TCRs spanned the whole spike protein, with dominant responses in regions 160-218 and 743-854. The 56-69-year group was small, and its depth increase did not reach significance, likely because of low power. After two AZD1222 doses, both the breadth and the depth of spike-specific TCRs were significantly higher than at day 0 and than in MenACWY recipients. Because no samples from the day 14 peak response were available, repertoires could be characterized only after the peak T cell response. Conclusions about previously exposed vaccinees were limited because only six or seven AZD1222 recipients were SARS-CoV-2 seropositive at baseline.

As concerns this clone: Its antigen is unknown. No qualities accompany the bases; no much larger clone lies one base away.

The CDR3 regions of human TCRbeta chains were subjected to immunosequencing. As for how the authors treated the data: Repertoire TCRs were checked for matches against a reference library of SARS-CoV-2-specific TCRs that had been generated using the MIRA antigen-specificity platform. Breadth meant the fraction of unique TCRs that were SARS-CoV-2-associated, whereas depth meant the fraction of total T cells that were SARS-CoV-2-associated. Each spike-specific TCR was assigned to its reactive spike region and to a CD4 or CD8 class using the MIRA data. Log10-transformed breadth and depth values were compared by one-way ANOVA with Sidak's multiple comparisons tests. This immuneACCESS table, as held by TCRdb, lists in-frame sequences with V and J called but not all clones. Of the missing ones, under half trace to an unresolved V gene in checked studies; the others have no known cause. That table furnishes V, J and clone size, whereas the DNA furnished D and trimming. The sample data list 80,000 to 95,000 clones, and roughly nine tenths of these were observed just once. Of the sample, roughly 4.9% falls within the top ten clones.

In the paper's terms, the time point label means: baseline before first vaccination. Samples from vaccinated people were obtained from the UK trials COV001 and COV002, which included a single-blind randomized controlled phase 2/3 trial of AZD1222 (ChAdOx1 nCoV-19) in healthy adults. Trial participant PBMC samples were collected at day 0 and day 28 after the second dose for TCRbeta chain sequencing. The junction carries 5 bases between V and J, which are trimmed by 4 bases and 1 base respectively. From the cysteine up to the phenylalanine, the CDR3 has a length of 13 residues. Only the CDR3 region is kept as DNA, spanning 39 bases read in frame from base 1. The CDR1 and CDR2 encoded by the germline V gene are SGDLS and YYNGEE.

The chain is encoded by TRBV9 joined to TRBJ2-2; there is no confident call for the D gene. Sequenced here: peripheral blood, sampled on day 0 of AZD1222 vaccination. The sequence was obtained from an adult in good health. The base sequence is TGTGCCAGCAGCAACAGGAACACCGGGGAGCTGTTTTTT. Its protein reads: CASSNRNTGELFF. With the rest looked up from the reference TRBV9 and TRBJ2-2 genes rather than sequenced, the full variable domain is DSGVTQTPKHLITATGQRVTLRCSPRSGDLSVYWYQQSLDQGLQFLIQYYNGEERAKGNILERFSAQQFPDLHSELNLSSLELGDSALYFCASSNRNTGELFFGEGSRLTVL.